This entry is about one T cell receptor (beta chain). This specimen comes from a study of blood T cell repertoires in COVID-19. Turning to the study itself: T cells, B-cell-depleted T cells, or PBMCs provided the cDNA or gDNA that served as material.

Authors' methods: The authors estimated nucleated cell counts from reference gene primer amplification. Clones were sequenced by immunoSEQ multiplex PCR, and TCRdb holds only the in-frame ones, with some missing. That table is the source of V, J and clone size, and D and trimming were worked out from the DNA. The sample consists of over 100,000 clones, about 89% of them appearing once. Patients of the Seattle cohort, enrolled during active infection, were followed longitudinally. The germline gives CDR1 SGDLS, CDR2 YYNGEE. This CDR3 spans 13 amino acids. V was clipped by 4 bases and J by 4 bases, with 6 bases between them.

This TCR was sampled from an older woman with COVID-19, enrolled during active disease. The rearrangement joins TRBV9 to TRBJ2-6, with D unclear. Sequencing was performed on peripheral blood. CDR3 DNA sequence: TGTGCCAGCAGCCGGCGGGGGGCCAACGTCCTGACTTTC. This encodes CASSRRGANVLTF.